The 13 T cell receptor beta chains reported below all come from one sample, sequenced in a study of T cell responses to AZD1222 COVID-19 vaccine. Sequenced by immunoSEQ multiplex PCR; TCRdb stores in-frame clones only, minus some. The sample lists fewer than 100,000 clones; 65% to 85% were seen once. Sequences were derived from peripheral blood, sampled 28 days after the second AZD1222 dose. Source of these receptors: an adult who received the AZD1222 COVID-19 vaccine.

This chain connects TRBV11-3 to TRBJ2-7; D perhaps matches TRBD1 (5 bases). This CDR3 has 15 residues. With 5 bases removed from V and 2 bases from J, the gap between germline ends came to 16 bases. CDR1 is SGHNT, CDR2 YENEEA, per germline. The CDR3 sequence: CASSDPEGVTYEQYF. The CDR3 DNA reads TGTGCCAGCAGCGACCCTGAAGGGGTCACCTACGAGCAGTACTTC.

This chain uses TRBV7-2 with TRBJ1-1; D gene ambiguous. CDR1 is SGHTA and CDR2 is FQGNSA in the germline V gene. The CDR3 runs to 14 residues. Trimming took off 1 base at V and 3 bases at J, with 9 bases between the two ends. The CDR3 bases are TGTGCCAGCAGCTTAGATCTGGGGTACACTGAAGCTTTCTTT. Translated, it gives CASSLDLGYTEAFF.

The V gene is TRBV7-9, the J gene TRBJ1-4; D may be TRBD1 (5 bases). Germline CDR1 SEHNR, CDR2 FQNEAQ (reference sequence). This CDR3 has 13 residues. The ends were cut back, 6 bases at V and 4 bases at J, with 9 bases in the middle. Here the CDR3 DNA reads TGTGCCAGCAGGGGGCAGAATAATGAAAAACTGTTTTTT. Translating gives CASRGQNNEKLFF.

V is TRBV21-1 and J is TRBJ2-7; TRBD2 was called by the table and not checked on the DNA. TRBV21-1 is marked as a pseudogene. This CDR3 region has 17 residues. The CDR3 nucleotides read TGTGCCAGCAGCAAATGGGGGGCTAGCGGGAGGTCCTACGAGCAGTACTTC. Translating it yields CASSKWGASGRSYEQYF.

This clone was found once. V usage is TRBV5-1 and J usage is TRBJ2-2; possible D gene TRBD1, 6 bases. CDR3 length equals 15 residues. CDR1 is SGHRS, CDR2 YFSETQ, per germline. Trimming left V 6 bases short and J 1 base short, with 13 bases between. The CDR3 protein is CASTPGTWNTGELFF. In DNA, the CDR3 is TGCGCCAGCACTCCCGGGACATGGAACACCGGGGAGCTGTTTTTT.

This clone was counted only a few times. The chain joins TRBV5-1 to TRBJ1-2, with D possibly being TRBD1 (5 bases). The germline V gene encodes CDR1 SGHRS and CDR2 YFSETQ. This CDR3 comprises 15 residues. Trimming stripped 4 bases from V and 0 bases from J, with 13 bases between. The CDR3 region has the DNA TGCGCCAGCAGCGGGGGACCGCCGACTAACTATGGCTACACCTTC. It is translated as CASSGGPPTNYGYTF.

The chain joins TRBV5-5 to TRBJ2-5, with D perhaps matching TRBD1 (6 bases). V lost 6 bases to trimming and J lost 0 bases, with 15 bases between them. Germline V lookup: CDR1 SGHKS, CDR2 YYEKEE (reference sequence). The CDR3 extends over 15 amino acids. The CDR3 DNA follows: TGTGCCAGCATCCACACAGGGTTGGACCAAGAGACCCAGTACTTC. Its translation is CASIHTGLDQETQYF.

The V gene is TRBV3-1 (or the pseudogene TRBV3-2), the J gene TRBJ2-5, with TRBD2 matching over 8 bases. The ends lost 4 bases at V and 3 bases at J; junction bases unmatched: 4. CDR3 length equals 14 residues. Germline V gives CDR1 LGHDT, CDR2 YNNKEL (reference sequence). CDR3 bases: TGTGCCAGCAGCCGACGGGGGGGCGAAGAGACCCAGTACTTC. Translated, it gives CASSRRGGEETQYF.

This chain uses TRBV10-3 with TRBJ1-1; tentative D call: TRBD1 (6 bases). The germline V and J ends were trimmed by 8 bases and 5 bases, with 15 bases remaining between them. CDR1 ENHRY and CDR2 SYGVKD come from the germline V gene. The CDR3 is 13 amino acids. The CDR3 region is CAIGQGSRTEAFF. The CDR3 region has the DNA TGTGCCATCGGTCAGGGGTCGAGAACTGAAGCTTTCTTT.

This clone was detected only a few times. The V and J genes are TRBV6-5 and TRBJ1-3; 10 bases align to TRBD1. Losses at the gene ends were 6 bases for V and 10 bases for J; bases not matched to a gene: 9. The CDR3 sequence is 14 residues long. The germline V gene has CDR1 MNHEY and CDR2 SVGAGI. CDR3 region: CASSQDRGQSTIYF. In nucleotides, the CDR3 is TGTGCCAGCAGCCAAGACAGGGGGCAATCAACCATATATTTT.

The genes are TRBV18 and TRBJ2-7; possibly TRBD1 or TRBD2 for D (5 bases each). V was pared by 5 bases and J by 2 bases, with 16 bases between. The CDR3 extends over 15 amino acids. Germline V CDR1 and CDR2: KGHSH, LQKENI. This CDR3 reads CASSSVRGNPYEQYF. DNA of the CDR3: TGTGCCAGCTCATCTGTGAGGGGCAACCCCTACGAGCAGTACTTC.

This chain joins TRBV19 and TRBJ1-1; D not certain. V was pared by 5 bases and J by 0 bases, with 7 bases between. The CDR3 has 13 residues. Germline V CDR1 and CDR2: LNHDA, SQIVND (reference sequence). CDR3 nucleotide sequence: TGTGCCAGTAGTCCGGCCTTGAACACTGAAGCTTTCTTT. Its protein product is CASSPALNTEAFF.

The rearrangement uses TRBV5-6 and TRBJ1-2; D unclear. The CDR3 length is 15 residues. V was shortened by 0 bases and J by 4 bases, with 13 bases between the two germline ends. CDR1 and CDR2 (germline): SGHDT, YYEEEE. The CDR3 spells CASSLGGRRLYGYTF. The CDR3 DNA sequence: TGTGCCAGCAGCTTGGGGGGAAGAAGGCTCTATGGCTACACCTTC.